This is a list of T cell receptor beta chains from one sample in a study of CD8 T cells in Susac syndrome. TCRdb passed the immunoSEQ multiplex PCR reads through MiXCR, listing each CDR3 protein once. Of 100,000 or so distinct CDR3 sequences listed, about 96% are singletons. Sequenced input: CD8+ T cells from PBMCs. All receptors derive from a human donor with Susac syndrome. CDR3s include the opening cysteine and the closing phenylalanine or tryptophan. A D gene is named only where the DNA matches it firmly. Where a row states a size, it is once, few, many or the class of an expanded clone; other rows omit it.

TRBV29-1	-	-	TRBJ1-2	CSAVGLTDGYTF	TGCAGCGCCGTGGGTTTAACTGATGGCTACACCTTC
TRBV29-1	-	-	TRBJ1-2	CSVDGRNRGYTF	TGCAGCGTTGACGGGCGGAATAGGGGCTACACCTTC
TRBV15	-	-	TRBJ2-7	CATSRDLTVEQYF	TGTGCCACCAGCAGAGATTTGACGGTGGAGCAGTACTTC
TRBV7-3	-	-	TRBJ2-1	CASSSQGTGNNEQFF	TGTGCCAGCAGCTCACAGGGTACGGGGAACAATGAGCAGTTCTTC
TRBV28	-	-	TRBJ1-3	CASNRGDARGTIYF	TGTGCCAGCAATCGTGGGGACGCACGAGGCACCATATATTTT
TRBV27	-	-	TRBJ2-7	CASSFSQDLSTYEQYF	TGTGCCAGCAGTTTCTCCCAGGACCTCTCCACCTACGAGCAGTACTTC
TRBV30	-	-	TRBJ1-1	CAWLGQENTEAFF	TGTGCCTGGTTGGGTCAGGAGAACACTGAAGCTTTCTTT
TRBV5-6	-	-	TRBJ2-1	CASSLAGGEQFF	TGTGCCAGCAGCTTGGCTGGGGGTGAGCAGTTCTTC
TRBV12-3/TRBV12-4	TRBD1	-	TRBJ2-7	CASSLVWAGGSDEQYF	TGTGCCAGCAGTTTAGTTTGGGCAGGGGGTTCGGACGAGCAGTACTTC
TRBV2	-	-	TRBJ2-7	CAAGQGRNYEQYF	TGTGCCGCCGGGCAGGGAAGAAACTACGAGCAGTACTTC
TRBV20-1	TRBD1	-	TRBJ1-6	CSAPMGGGASSPLHF	TGCAGTGCCCCTATGGGAGGGGGCGCCTCTTCACCCCTCCACTTT
TRBV9	TRBD1	-	TRBJ2-6	CASSGQGAGANVLTF	TGTGCCAGCAGCGGACAGGGAGCTGGGGCCAACGTCCTGACTTTC
TRBV29-1	-	-	TRBJ2-3	CSGVWEEADTQYF	TGCAGCGGGGTGTGGGAGGAGGCAGATACGCAGTATTTT
TRBV20-1	TRBD1	-	TRBJ2-7	CSARTGAFEQYF	TGCAGTGCTAGGACAGGGGCCTTCGAGCAGTACTTC
TRBV2	TRBD1	-	TRBJ2-1	CASSQTGTGLNEQFF	TGTGCCAGCAGCCAAACCGGGACAGGGTTAAATGAGCAGTTCTTC
TRBV12-5	-	-	TRBJ2-1	CASGLVLDREGNEQFF	TGTGCTAGTGGTTTGGTACTAGATAGAGAGGGGAATGAGCAGTTCTTC
TRBV15	-	-	TRBJ2-7	CATSRETGSGYEQYF	TGTGCCACCAGCAGAGAAACAGGGTCAGGGTACGAGCAGTACTTC
TRBV6-4	TRBD2	once	TRBJ2-3	CASSDRSGGADTQYF	TGTGCCAGCAGTGACCGTAGCGGGGGGGCGGATACGCAGTATTTT
TRBV29-1	-	once	TRBJ2-6	CSVEDPGAGANVLTF	TGCAGCGTTGAAGATCCGGGGGCTGGGGCCAACGTCCTGACTTTC
TRBV12-3/TRBV12-4	-	-	TRBJ2-6	CASCAGANVLTF	TGTGCCAGCTGTGCTGGGGCCAACGTCCTGACTTTC
TRBV29-1	-	-	TRBJ2-3	CSVDLDYTSTDTQYF	TGCAGCGTTGATCTGGACTACACTAGCACAGATACGCAGTATTTT